The T cell receptor beta chain under discussion was sequenced for a study of T cells in women clearing cervical HPV infection. Overall study context: Controls gave blood once infection was undetectable; cases at lesion identification. Study findings and constraints: Cases and controls were distinguished at AUC 0.83 by richness and V genes.

Concerning this clone: Its antigen is not known. The CDR3 extends 3 residues past the end of the read, so its final part is completed from the germline J gene.

Germline-derived CDR1 and CDR2 are SGHAT and FQDESV (reference sequence). The CDR3 is made up of 13 amino acids. Produced via immunoSEQ multiplex PCR; TCRdb's table is partial and in-frame only. Seen in this sample are more than 20,000 clones; the ten most common clones hold approximately 2.4%. The V call is TRBV11-1, the J call TRBJ1-2; 8 nucleotides agree with TRBD1. The sequence was obtained from a woman aged 18-69 years with a cervical HPV16 infection that either progressed to CIN3+ or cleared (not recorded which). Sequencing input: blood buffy coat. Incomplete CDR3 DNA: TGTGCCAGCAGCTACGGGACAGGATCAGAC. It encodes CASSYGTGSD. The CDR3 in full is CASSYGTGSDYTF.